The 8 T cell receptor beta chains reported below all come from one sample, sequenced in a study of early T cells in non-severe SARS-CoV-2 infection. From the 5' RACE reads, TCRdb called clonotypes with MiXCR, one entry per CDR3 protein. The repertoire includes 40,000 to 45,000 distinct CDR3 sequences, approximately 6.2% of them detected once, and about 8.3% sits in the top ten. Sequencing used whole blood, obtained at baseline. The receptors originated from an adult who was a healthcare worker with PCR-confirmed SARS-CoV-2 infection or an uninfected control (not recorded which).

At least ten counts were recorded for this clonotype. This rearrangement joins TRBV10-2 to TRBJ2-1, with 9 nucleotides matching TRBD2. Germline values: CDR1 WSHSY, CDR2 SAAADI. The CDR3 runs 20 residues. After removal of 6 bases from V and 1 base from J, the junction contained 19 bases not matched to a gene. CDR3 in DNA: TGCGCCAGCAGCGACATAGGAATAGCGGGGGATATAAGATCCTACAATGAGCAGTTCTTC. Protein product: CASSDIGIAGDIRSYNEQFF.

This clonotype was seen a few times. V is TRBV20-1 and J is TRBJ2-3; D is perhaps TRBD2 (5 bases). CDR1 DFQATT and CDR2 SNEGSKA come from the germline V gene (reference sequence). With 5 bases removed from V and 6 bases from J, the gap between germline ends came to 12 bases. The CDR3 sequence is 12 residues long. CDR3 sequence: CSAARGADTQYF. The CDR3 DNA is TGCAGTGCTGCCCGGGGAGCCGATACGCAGTATTTT.

This clonotype has at least ten counts. V gene TRBV7-8 combines with J gene TRBJ1-5; perhaps TRBD1 as D (5 bases). V lost 4 bases and J lost 2, with 18 bases in between. Germline V gives CDR1 SGHVS, CDR2 FQNEAQ. This CDR3 region has 17 residues. Here the CDR3 DNA reads TGTGCCAGCAGCTCCCAGCAGGGCCCCTCGGGCAATCAGCCCCAGCATTTT. Protein: CASSSQQGPSGNQPQHF.

Many counts were recorded for this clonotype. V and J are TRBV6-5 and TRBJ1-1, with 8 bases fitting TRBD1. CDR1 and CDR2 from the germline V gene are MNHEY and SVGAGI. The J segment lost 4 bases and the V segment lost 6 bases, leaving 4 bases of the junction unmatched. The CDR3 runs to 13 residues. CDR3 residues: CASSRQGFTEAFF. CDR3 bases: TGTGCCAGCAGCCGACAGGGGTTCACTGAAGCTTTCTTT.

V and J are TRBV11-2 and TRBJ2-2, with 9 bases matching TRBD1. The trim removed 5 bases at V and 8 bases at J, leaving 9 bases unmatched. This CDR3 spans 15 amino acids. Germline V lookup: CDR1 SGHAT, CDR2 FQNNGV. As DNA, the CDR3 is TGTGCCAGCAGCGTCCGGACAGGGGACGGAGGGGAGCTGTTTTTT. This codes for CASSVRTGDGGELFF.

The chain is built from TRBV21-1 and TRBJ2-2; TRBD1, the table's D call, lacks a check against the DNA. TRBV21-1 corresponds to a pseudogene. This CDR3 contains 18 residues. The CDR3 bases are TGTGCCAGCAGCAAATGGGAAAGGTCAGGGCGTCGGACCGGGGAGCTGTTTTTT. Translating gives CASSKWERSGRRTGELFF.

This clonotype was detected many times. This chain links TRBV5-4 with TRBJ1-4, with 12 bases matching TRBD1. The germline V gene encodes CDR1 SGHNT and CDR2 YYREEE (reference sequence). The ends lost 4 bases at V and 7 bases at J; junction bases unmatched: 8. CDR3 length: 16 residues. In DNA form, the CDR3 reads TGTGCCAGCAGCGCGGCCGGGACAGGGGGCCCTGAAAAACTGTTTTTT. Encoded protein: CASSAAGTGGPEKLFF.

This clonotype showed up many times. The chain carries TRBV7-8 and TRBJ2-3, with D perhaps matching TRBD2 (5 bases). The CDR3 has 13 residues. CDR1 is SGHVS, CDR2 FQNEAQ, per germline. Trimming took off 4 bases at V and 4 bases at J, with 9 bases between the two ends. CDR3 amino acids: CASSSRAADTQYF. The CDR3 DNA follows: TGTGCCAGCAGCTCGAGGGCCGCAGATACGCAGTATTTT.